This paragraph reports one TCR beta chain. Which antigen it targets is not known. No base quality values were provided; no much bigger clone lies one nucleotide off. This record comes from a study of blood T cell repertoires in COVID-19 (dated by TCRdb to the early 2020s). Regarding the study in general: The collaborator samples originated in the United States, Italy and Spain and spanned the acute and convalescent phases of COVID-19. The material from the prospective study consisted of cDNA or gDNA derived from T cells, B-cell-depleted T cells, or PBMCs. The dataset comprised deeply sampled blood TCRbeta repertoires from subjects exposed to, actively infected with, or recovered from COVID-19. The repertoires were released in a freely available public database intended as a resource for research on the immune response to SARS-CoV-2. The samples were drawn from two sources: the first 160 participants of the ongoing ImmuneRACE study, and 1,000 to 1,500 subjects contributed by 6 global collaborators. Sample metadata almost always included a de-identified subject ID, COVID-19 status, age in years and sex. Where HLA class I and class II types were available, the types were taken from metadata supplied by the sample provider, not from assay-based typing. Results the study describes overall, beyond this receptor: The amount of clinical and demographic metadata varied by source and participant and was provided uncurated.

The immunoSEQ Assay, a bias-controlled multiplex PCR, was used to amplify TCRbeta CDR3 regions from genomic DNA. The original pipeline was this. The number of nucleated cells in each sample was estimated from the amplification of reference gene primers within the assay. To quantify the absolute abundance of each unique TCRbeta CDR3 rearrangement, sequence reads were collapsed and filtered. For each sample, productive Simpson clonality was calculated by taking the square root of Simpson's diversity index across productive rearrangements. TCRdb provides this immuneACCESS table in a form limited to in-frame rearrangements. Some clones are lacking; in checked studies, under half of them reflect an unresolved V gene, and why the rest are absent is not known. For V, J and clone size, that table is used; D and trimming come from the DNA. The sample includes roughly 250,000 clones, with about 80% observed a single time. Around 6.8% of the sample belongs to the ten largest clones.

The collaborating institutions used their own protocols to collect whole blood in K2EDTA tubes. For TCRbeta analysis, collaborator samples were shipped as frozen whole blood, as isolated PBMCs, or as DNA extracted from either sample type. CDR1 MNHEY and CDR2 SVGAGI are derived from the germline V gene. V is shortened by 4 bases, J by 8 bases, and the region joining them spans 11 bases. The CDR3 runs 12 amino acids, cysteine and phenylalanine included. The CDR3 DNA has 36 bases and is translated from base 1. The origin of this receptor is a woman aged 45 to 65 with acute or convalescent COVID-19. The V and J segments used are TRBV6-5 and TRBJ1-2, with no confident D gene call. The sequenced sample was peripheral blood. CDR3 reads: CASSSPGSGYTF. The nucleotide sequence is given as TGTGCCAGCAGTTCCCCTGGGAGCGGCTACACCTTC.